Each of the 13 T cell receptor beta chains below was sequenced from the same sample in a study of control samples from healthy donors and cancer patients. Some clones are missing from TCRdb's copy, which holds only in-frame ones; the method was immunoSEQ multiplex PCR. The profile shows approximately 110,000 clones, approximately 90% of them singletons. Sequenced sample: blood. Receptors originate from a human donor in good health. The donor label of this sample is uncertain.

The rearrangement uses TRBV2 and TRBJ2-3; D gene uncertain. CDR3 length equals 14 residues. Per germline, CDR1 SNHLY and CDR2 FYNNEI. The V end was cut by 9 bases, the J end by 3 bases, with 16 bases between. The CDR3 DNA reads TGTGCCAGTATCAAGGGCCTCAGTACAGATACGCAGTATTTT. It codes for CASIKGLSTDTQYF.

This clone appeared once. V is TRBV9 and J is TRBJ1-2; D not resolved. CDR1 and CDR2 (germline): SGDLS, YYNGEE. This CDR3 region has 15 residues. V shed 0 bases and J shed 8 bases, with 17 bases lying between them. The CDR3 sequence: CASSVDFGSLGGYTF. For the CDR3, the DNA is TGTGCCAGCAGCGTAGACTTTGGGTCCCTCGGGGGCTACACCTTC.

The CDR3 is CASSQLDGGLNTIYF. As DNA, the CDR3 is TGCGCCAGCAGTCAATTGGACGGGGGGCTTAACACCATATATTTT. The V and J genes are TRBV23-1 and TRBJ1-3; TRBD1 might be the D (6 bases). TRBV23-1 is treated as an ORF (open reading frame) with a function not yet certain. This CDR3 has 15 residues. The ends were cut back, 1 base at V and 7 bases at J, with 14 bases in the middle.

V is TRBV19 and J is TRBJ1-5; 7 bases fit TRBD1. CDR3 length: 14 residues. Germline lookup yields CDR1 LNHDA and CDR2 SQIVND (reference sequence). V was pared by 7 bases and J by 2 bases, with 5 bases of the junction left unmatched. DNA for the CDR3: TGTGCCAGTACCCCGGGACAGCGCAATCAGCCCCAGCATTTT. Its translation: CASTPGQRNQPQHF.

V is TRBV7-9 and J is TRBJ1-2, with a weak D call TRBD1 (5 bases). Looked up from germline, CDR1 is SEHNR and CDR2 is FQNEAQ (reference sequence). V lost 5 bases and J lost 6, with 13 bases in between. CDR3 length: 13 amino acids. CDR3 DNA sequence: TGTGCCAGCAGCGCTGCAGGGTGGGATGGCTACACCTTC. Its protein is CASSAAGWDGYTF.

The DNA of the CDR3 is TGTGCCAGCAGCCTACAGGGTAATGAAAAACTGTTTTTT. Amino acids: CASSLQGNEKLFF. The chain combines TRBV4-2 with TRBJ1-4, with D tentatively TRBD1 (6 bases). Looked up from germline, CDR1 is LGHNA and CDR2 is YNFKEQ. The CDR3 length is 13 residues. Between the trimmed V and J ends, which lost 4 bases and 4 bases, there was a span of 7 bases.

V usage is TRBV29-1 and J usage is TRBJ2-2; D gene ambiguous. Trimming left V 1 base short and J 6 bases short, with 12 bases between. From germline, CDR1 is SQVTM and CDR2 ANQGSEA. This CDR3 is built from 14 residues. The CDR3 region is CSVEGQGIAGELFF. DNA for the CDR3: TGCAGCGTTGAAGGTCAAGGAATTGCCGGGGAGCTGTTTTTT.

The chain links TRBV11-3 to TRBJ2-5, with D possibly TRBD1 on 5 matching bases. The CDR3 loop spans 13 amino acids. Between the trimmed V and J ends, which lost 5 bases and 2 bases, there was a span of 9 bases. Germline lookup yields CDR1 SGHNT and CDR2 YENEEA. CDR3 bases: TGTGCCAGCAGCAAGGGGATTCAAGAGACCCAGTACTTC. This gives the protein CASSKGIQETQYF.

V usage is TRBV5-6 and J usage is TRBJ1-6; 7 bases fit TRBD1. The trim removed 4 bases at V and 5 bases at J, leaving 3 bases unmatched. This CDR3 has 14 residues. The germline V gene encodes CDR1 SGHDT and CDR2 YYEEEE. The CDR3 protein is CASSLGQHNSPLHF. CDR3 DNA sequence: TGTGCCAGCAGCCTGGGACAGCATAATTCACCCCTCCACTTT. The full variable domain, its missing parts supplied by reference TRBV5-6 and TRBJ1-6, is DAGVTQSPTHLIKTRGQQVTLRCSPKSGHDTVSWYQQALGQGPQFIFQYYEEEERQRGNFPDRFSGHQFPNYSSELNVNALLLGDSALYLCASSLGQHNSPLHFGNGTRLTVT.

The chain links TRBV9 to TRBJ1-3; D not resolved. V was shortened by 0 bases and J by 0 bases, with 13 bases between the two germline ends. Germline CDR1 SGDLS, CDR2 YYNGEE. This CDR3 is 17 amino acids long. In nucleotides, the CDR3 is TGTGCCAGCAGCGTAGATCCGGGGTCACCCTCTGGAAACACCATATATTTT. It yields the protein CASSVDPGSPSGNTIYF.

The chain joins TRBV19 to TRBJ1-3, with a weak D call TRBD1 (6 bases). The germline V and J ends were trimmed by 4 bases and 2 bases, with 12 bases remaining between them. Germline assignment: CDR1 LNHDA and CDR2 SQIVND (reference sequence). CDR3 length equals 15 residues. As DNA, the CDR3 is TGTGCCAGTAGTACCTTGACAGGAGCTGGAAACACCATATATTTT. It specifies CASSTLTGAGNTIYF. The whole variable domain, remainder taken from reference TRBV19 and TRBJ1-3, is DGGITQSPKYLFRKEGQNVTLSCEQNLNHDAMYWYRQDPGQGLRLIYYSQIVNDFQKGDIAEGYSVSREKKESFPLTVTSAQKNPTAFYLCASSTLTGAGNTIYFGEGSWLTVV.

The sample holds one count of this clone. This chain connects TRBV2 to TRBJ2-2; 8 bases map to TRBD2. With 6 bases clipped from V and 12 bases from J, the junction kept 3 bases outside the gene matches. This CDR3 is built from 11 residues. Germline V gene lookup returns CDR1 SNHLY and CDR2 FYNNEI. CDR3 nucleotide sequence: TGTGCCAGCAGCCCGGGGGGGAAGCTGTTTTTT. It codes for CASSPGGKLFF.

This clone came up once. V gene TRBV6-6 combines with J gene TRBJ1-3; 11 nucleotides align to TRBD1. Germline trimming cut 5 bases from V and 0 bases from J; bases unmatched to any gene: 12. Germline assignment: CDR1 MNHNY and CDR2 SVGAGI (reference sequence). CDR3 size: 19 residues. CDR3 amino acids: CASSRSGTGGILSGNTIYF. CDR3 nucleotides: TGTGCCAGCAGTCGTTCCGGGACAGGGGGTATTCTCTCTGGAAACACCATATATTTT.